This T cell receptor (beta chain) emerged from a study of graft-versus-host responses after intestinal transplantation. Background on the study: Uniformly, recipients were administered anti-thymocyte globulin induction with subsequent tacrolimus and steroids for around 3 years. Study results and limitations: Association was observed between peak circulating GvH clone levels and early post-transplant HvG declines. Recipient marrow showed GvH clones, some seen first in ileum or blood. Patients who carried graft-donor T cell macrochimerism also had high graft-versus-host to host-versus-graft clonal ratios in their allografts.

Germline CDR1 is MNHNY and CDR2 is SVGAGI (reference sequence). The CDR3 contains 15 residues. V shed 6 bases and J shed 4 bases, with 16 bases lying between them. With respect to this clone: The antigen is undetermined. The same CDR3 also results from other DNA sequences found in this sample.

Clones were sequenced by immunoSEQ multiplex PCR, and TCRdb holds only the in-frame ones, with some missing. This table holds 84,000 or so clones, 92% found once. This sequence originates from a human donor who received an intestinal transplant. The specimen was unstimulated CD4+ T cells sorted from spleen or lymph node cells, collected before intestinal transplant. The chain combines TRBV6-6 with TRBJ1-3; the D gene is possibly TRBD1 (6 bases). The CDR3 reads CASSPPRGQGNTIYF. The CDR3 nucleotides are TGTGCCAGCAGCCCCCCCCGGGGGCAAGGAAACACCATATATTTT.